These 25 T cell receptor beta chains share one sample of origin, sequenced in a study of cytomegalovirus exposure and HLA in healthy donors. 60 Vbeta and 13 Jbeta primers were used in PCR. Clones were sequenced by immunoSEQ multiplex PCR, and TCRdb holds only the in-frame ones, with some missing. The sample contains 100,000 or so clones, 84% of which appear only once. The specimen was PBMCs. Receptors were obtained from a woman aged 18-29 years in good health and CMV-seronegative.

The chain carries TRBV19 and TRBJ2-4, with a weak D call TRBD1 (7 bases). The CDR3 runs to 15 residues. Germline CDR1 LNHDA, CDR2 SQIVND (reference sequence). V lost 3 bases and J lost 1, with 10 bases in between. The CDR3 DNA is TGTGCCAGTAGTATGGAGGGGGCTGCCAAAAACATTCAGTACTTC. Encoded protein: CASSMEGAAKNIQYF.

The chain combines TRBV5-6 with TRBJ2-1; perhaps TRBD1 as D (5 bases). The CDR3 has 14 amino acids. The ends were cut back, 2 bases at V and 2 bases at J, with 8 bases in the middle. Germline CDR1 is SGHDT and CDR2 is YYEEEE. The CDR3 loop reads CASSLGDPYNEQFF. CDR3 coding DNA: TGTGCCAGCAGCTTAGGGGATCCCTACAATGAGCAGTTCTTC.

The rearrangement links TRBV19 to TRBJ2-7; 8 bases align to TRBD1. This CDR3 contains 18 residues. V dropped 3 bases and J dropped 0; count of bases not matched to a gene: 13. Germline values: CDR1 LNHDA, CDR2 SQIVND (reference sequence). CDR3 nucleotide sequence: TGTGCCAGTAGTATCTATAACGGGACAGGATTGAGCTCCTACGAGCAGTACTTC. Protein product: CASSIYNGTGLSSYEQYF.

This clone was recorded a few times. This chain connects TRBV2 to TRBJ1-5; TRBD1 aligns across 8 bases. The germline V gene encodes CDR1 SNHLY and CDR2 FYNNEI. The ends lost 4 bases at V and 7 bases at J; junction bases unmatched: 3. The CDR3 sequence is 13 residues long. The CDR3 loop is CASSAQGAQPQHF. In DNA form, the CDR3 reads TGTGCCAGCAGTGCGCAGGGGGCCCAGCCCCAGCATTTT.

The J gene is TRBJ2-3, the V gene TRBV6-4, with a tentative D call TRBD1 (5 bases). V gave up 5 bases and J gave up 5 bases, with 11 bases separating them. Germline CDR1 reads MRHNA; CDR2 reads SNTAGT. CDR3 length: 13 residues. The chain's CDR3 is CASSPETGDTQYF. CDR3 coding DNA: TGTGCCAGCAGTCCAGAAACAGGAGATACGCAGTATTTT.

V and J are TRBV4-1 and TRBJ2-4; possibly TRBD2 for D (5 bases). Germline CDR1 reads MGHRA; CDR2 reads YSYEKL. This CDR3 has 17 amino acids. Between the trimmed V and J ends, which lost 0 bases and 3 bases, there was a span of 15 bases. CDR3 coding DNA: TGCGCCAGCAGCCAAGAACCGGGGATGAGGGACAAAAACATTCAGTACTTC. Translated: CASSQEPGMRDKNIQYF.

The chain employs TRBV28 and TRBJ2-7; D is possibly TRBD1 (6 bases). Germline CDR1 MDHEN, CDR2 SYDVKM. The CDR3 has 16 residues. Trimming removed 5 bases at V and 2 bases at J, with 19 bases between. CDR3 in amino acids: CASSTRVQGKTYEQYF. The CDR3 region has the DNA TGTGCCAGCAGTACCCGGGTACAGGGTAAAACCTACGAGCAGTACTTC.

This chain uses TRBV6-6 with TRBJ1-2; D not certain. The CDR3 is made up of 13 amino acids. From germline, CDR1 is MNHNY and CDR2 SVGAGI (reference sequence). V shed 5 bases and J shed 3 bases, with 10 bases lying between them. The CDR3 protein is CASSHDFDYGYTF. In nucleotides, the CDR3 is TGTGCCAGCAGTCACGACTTTGACTATGGCTACACCTTC.

The rearrangement joins TRBV5-1 to TRBJ1-5; 9 positions match TRBD1. The germline CDR1 and CDR2 sequences are SGHRS and YFSETQ. J lost 7 bases, V lost 0 bases, and 5 bases had no gene match. The CDR3 is 15 amino acids. DNA for the CDR3: TGCGCCAGCAGCTTGGAGGGGACAGGGAACCAGCCCCAGCATTTT. It is translated as CASSLEGTGNQPQHF.

The chain has TRBV5-4 and TRBJ2-3, with 14 bases identical to TRBD2. Germline V lookup: CDR1 SGHNT, CDR2 YYREEE (reference sequence). This CDR3 is 19 amino acids long. With V trimmed by 4 bases and J by 4 bases, 14 bases remained unmatched. CDR3 region: CASSHSTSGRALRADTQYF. The CDR3 coding sequence is TGTGCCAGCAGCCATTCGACTAGCGGGAGGGCCTTACGTGCAGATACGCAGTATTTT.

This clone came up once. The rearrangement uses TRBV13 and TRBJ2-7; possible D gene TRBD2, 5 bases. Germline V gene sequence: CDR1 PRHDT, CDR2 FYEKMQ (reference sequence). V lost 7 bases, J lost 3 bases, and 25 bases lay in between. The length of the CDR3 is 17 residues. The CDR3 DNA sequence: TGTGCCAGCACCTCTAGTAGTAGCGCCATTGCTGGCTACGAGCAGTACTTC. Translating it yields CASTSSSSAIAGYEQYF. Based on the CDR3 plus reference TRBV13 and TRBJ2-7, the full variable domain is AAGVIQSPRHLIKEKRETATLKCYPIPRHDTVYWYQQGPGQDPQFLISFYEKMQSDKGSIPDRFSAQQFSDYHSELNMSSLELGDSALYFCASTSSSSAIAGYEQYFGPGTRLTVT.

The V and J genes are TRBV27 and TRBJ1-1, with 10 nucleotides matching TRBD1. V was pared by 3 bases and J by 5 bases, with 3 bases of the junction left unmatched. The germline CDR1 and CDR2 sequences are MNHEY and SMNVEV (reference sequence). There are 14 residues in the CDR3. CDR3 sequence (DNA): TGTGCCAGCAGTTTCCGGACAGGGGGAACTGAAGCTTTCTTT. Protein: CASSFRTGGTEAFF.

This clone was observed a few times. The chain uses TRBV4-3 and TRBJ2-3; TRBD2 matches 12 bases. The V gene's germline CDR1 is LGHNA and CDR2 YSLEER. V was clipped by 4 bases and J by 1 base; unmatched bases: 3. The CDR3 has 16 residues. The CDR3 here is CASSLRTSGGTDTQYF. CDR3 nucleotide sequence: TGCGCCAGCAGCCTTCGGACTAGCGGGGGCACAGATACGCAGTATTTT.

The rearrangement joins TRBV11-2 to TRBJ2-2, with TRBD2 matching 12 bases. Germline V gene lookup returns CDR1 SGHAT and CDR2 FQNNGV. V lost 3 bases and J lost 5; bases outside the gene matches: 4. This CDR3 comprises 16 residues. This CDR3 reads CASSFGLAGRTGELFF. The CDR3 nucleotides read TGTGCCAGCAGCTTCGGACTAGCGGGACGGACCGGGGAGCTGTTTTTT.

V usage is TRBV7-3 and J usage is TRBJ1-5; TRBD1 aligns across 10 bases. This CDR3 spans 14 amino acids. V trimming: 3 bases; J trimming: 15 bases; junction bases outside the gene matches: 11. Germline-derived CDR1 and CDR2 are SGHTA and FQGTGA. CDR3 region: CASSLGSDRGQLHF. CDR3 in DNA: TGTGCCAGCAGCTTGGGGTCCGACAGGGGGCAACTGCATTTT.

The chain employs TRBV28 and TRBJ1-4, with a tentative D call TRBD1 (6 bases). CDR3 length: 15 residues. The germline V gene encodes CDR1 MDHEN and CDR2 SYDVKM. Trimming removed 7 bases at V and 5 bases at J, with 17 bases between. The CDR3, as DNA: TGTGCCAGCAAACCAGCAGGGGATGGGAATGAAAAACTGTTTTTT. The encoded protein is CASKPAGDGNEKLFF.

In this sample, this clone turned up once. The chain recombines TRBV7-8 with TRBJ2-5, with D perhaps TRBD1 (6 bases). The assigned J gene may be wrong: the sequence end matches TRBJ2-7 better. Germline assignment: CDR1 SGHVS and CDR2 FQNEAQ. The length of the CDR3 is 13 residues. CDR3 loop: CASSFRGTYEQYF. The CDR3 nucleotides are TGTGCCAGCAGCTTCAGGGGAACCTACGAGCAGTACTTC.

The rearrangement uses TRBV7-9 and TRBJ2-1, with 10 bases aligning to TRBD2. Germline trimming cut 3 bases from V and 3 bases from J; bases unmatched to any gene: 2. The CDR3 spans 15 residues. Germline V gene sequence: CDR1 SEHNR, CDR2 FQNEAQ (reference sequence). The chain's CDR3 is CASSFIAGGYNEQFF. CDR3 nucleotides: TGTGCCAGCAGCTTCATAGCGGGAGGCTACAATGAGCAGTTCTTC.

The V call is TRBV5-1, the J call TRBJ2-7, with TRBD2 as a possible D gene (6 bases). This CDR3 spans 14 amino acids. The V gene lost 4 bases and the J gene lost 0 bases, with 11 bases spanning the gap. Germline-derived CDR1 and CDR2 are SGHRS and YFSETQ. The CDR3 bases are TGCGCCAGCAGCCCGGGGGTAACCTCCTACGAGCAGTACTTC. Translating gives CASSPGVTSYEQYF.

This clone was counted a few times. This rearrangement joins TRBV7-3 to TRBJ2-3, with 8 bases aligning to TRBD2. This CDR3 is 14 amino acids long. Germline V gives CDR1 SGHTA, CDR2 FQGTGA. Trimming at V came to 3 bases and at J to 7 bases, leaving 6 bases not matched to a gene. CDR3 region: CASSLGLGPHTQYF. The DNA for the CDR3 is TGTGCCAGCAGCTTGGGACTAGGCCCACATACGCAGTATTTT.

The rearrangement joins TRBV5-6 to TRBJ1-2; D is ambiguous. Germline V lookup: CDR1 SGHDT, CDR2 YYEEEE. V was trimmed by 3 bases and J by 6 bases, leaving 24 bases between them. This CDR3 region has 17 residues. For the CDR3, the DNA is TGTGCCAGCAGCTATGCCTTACGGGCCGCTTCCGGGGATGGCTACACCTTC. This sequence encodes CASSYALRAASGDGYTF.

This sequence joins TRBV19 and TRBJ2-1, with 13 positions matching TRBD2. The V gene end was trimmed by 4 bases and the J gene end by 4 bases; junction bases not matched to a gene: 1. The V gene's germline CDR1 is LNHDA and CDR2 SQIVND (reference sequence). The CDR3 loop spans 15 amino acids. Here the CDR3 DNA reads TGTGCCAGTAGTAGGACTAGCGGGAGATACAATGAGCAGTTCTTC. Translating gives CASSRTSGRYNEQFF.

The chain is built from TRBV30 and TRBJ1-1; D gene ambiguous. CDR1 is GTSNPN and CDR2 is SVGIG in the germline V gene (reference sequence). The CDR3 is 13 residues long. The V end was cut by 5 bases, the J end by 1 base, with 11 bases between. This CDR3 is CAWELAENTEAFF. The CDR3 DNA reads as TGTGCCTGGGAACTAGCGGAGAACACTGAAGCTTTCTTT.

V gene TRBV5-4 combines with J gene TRBJ2-7; 8 bases line up with TRBD1. V dropped 4 bases and J dropped 5; count of bases not matched to a gene: 8. Per germline, CDR1 SGHNT and CDR2 YYREEE (reference sequence). CDR3 size: 14 residues. The CDR3 here is CASSRTGIINEQYF. CDR3 bases: TGTGCCAGCAGCCGGACAGGGATCATAAACGAGCAGTACTTC.

In its sample, this clone was seen a few times. The chain has TRBV5-1 and TRBJ1-4; D gene unclear. Germline V CDR1 and CDR2: SGHRS, YFSETQ. The CDR3 totals 13 residues. Trimming took 4 bases from V and 5 from J, leaving 9 bases between them. In DNA, the CDR3 is TGCGCCAGCAGCCTGGGAGAGAATGAAAAACTGTTTTTT. It specifies CASSLGENEKLFF.